This TCR beta chain was sequenced for a study of radiation and T cells in renal cell carcinoma. Germline values: CDR1 SGDLS, CDR2 YYNGEE. The germline V and J ends were trimmed by 3 bases and 4 bases, with 17 bases remaining between them. The CDR3 is 17 residues long. Time point indicated: baseline pretreatment blood. The treatment is: 15 Gy SBRT to primary tumor, nephrectomy 4 weeks later. Sequencing was performed with immunoSEQ multiplex PCR; in TCRdb, only in-frame clones are kept and a portion is missing. Of about 150,000 clones listed, 88% are singletons. The TCR sequence derives from a woman aged 70 to 79 with renal cell carcinoma. The chain uses TRBV9 and TRBJ2-6; the D gene is possibly TRBD1 (5 bases). The sequencing used blood, collected from a patient whose treatment included radiotherapy and nephrectomy. CDR3 coding DNA: TGTGCCAGCAGCGCCACAGGCCTCGTGAGCGGGGCCAACGTCCTGACTTTC. Residues: CASSATGLVSGANVLTF.